The present T cell receptor (beta chain) was sequenced within a study of early T cells in non-severe SARS-CoV-2 infection. This CDR3 is 14 amino acids long. The V gene end was trimmed by 4 bases and the J gene end by 3 bases; junction bases not matched to a gene: 2. Germline lookup yields CDR1 SGHVS and CDR2 FQNEAQ. TCRdb reprocessed the 5' RACE reads with MiXCR, giving one entry per CDR3 protein. Of roughly 88,000 distinct CDR3 sequences detected, around 15% appear once; the ten largest clones hold 5% to 7%. The chain carries TRBV7-8 and TRBJ2-7; 11 bases agree with TRBD1. The TCR was taken from an adult who was a healthcare worker with PCR-confirmed SARS-CoV-2 infection or an uninfected control (not recorded which). The sequenced sample was whole blood. DNA for the CDR3: TGTGCCAGCAGCTACGGGACAGGGGGCTACGAGCAGTACTTC. It yields the protein CASSYGTGGYEQYF.